The text below deals with one T cell receptor (beta chain). This clonotype registers as medium-sized (0.01 to 0.1%) by frequency; no count is noted. Its cognate antigen has yet to be identified. For each sample, TRB amplification used about 240 ng of peripheral blood genomic DNA, equal to some 37,000 genome equivalents. To amplify TRB rearrangements, a touch-down multiplex PCR protocol was run with the TRB-A and TRB-B primer pools combined in a single tube. Illumina adapters and sample indices were added to the amplicons through two consecutive PCR reactions using Phusion HS II polymerase. After gel purification with the NucleoSpin Gel and PCR Clean-up kit, the amplicons were quantified by Qubit and checked for quality on an Agilent 2100 Bioanalyzer. Sequencing of the libraries was done on an Illumina MiSeq with 600-cycle, single-indexed, paired-end runs. As for how the authors treated the data: MiXCR version 2.1.12 with the default MiXCR reference library was used to align and assemble TRB reads. A clone was defined by each unique CDR3 nucleotide sequence, and analysis was restricted to productive sequences with at least two reads. To assess repertoire diversity, an R script computed alpha-parameterized diversity profiles (alpha 0 to 5), which included the Shannon (alpha 1) and Simpson (alpha 2) indices. Combinatorial TRB VJ usage was calculated with the tcR package and was compared between cohorts by principal component analysis performed with ade4. Using GLIPH, TCRbeta CDR3s were clustered on pairs of cohorts matched for age and read depth, and a Wilcoxon test was used to compare cluster frequencies. TCRdb reanalyzed the reads, keeping one entry per CDR3 protein sequence and omitting DNA. These V and J calls derive from TCRdb rather than the authors' analysis. The sample's records list about 11,000 distinct CDR3 sequences. The biggest ten clones account for around 20% of the sample.

The data were taken from a study of T cell clusters in autoimmune cytopenias (dated by TCRdb to between 2018 and 2020). Background for the entire study: Healthy donor controls had a mean age of approximately 56 years and a median age of approximately 62 years, with about 55% of the 43 female. Alongside healthy, CLL and autoimmune hepatitis controls, autoimmune cytopenia patients had their peripheral blood TRB and IGH repertoires sequenced at active disease and again during treatment follow-up. The comparison group for autoimmune hepatitis repertoires was 23 healthy donors matched for age and sex. Controls were about two dozen age-matched healthy donors for primary cytopenia and around 14 age-matched CLL patients for secondary cytopenia. A median TRB sequencing depth of 50,000 to 65,000 reads per sample was reached, and a median of roughly 2,300 distinct TRB clonotypes per sample was obtained. The goal of the study was to find out whether patients with autoimmune cytopenia have a disease-specific immune repertoire signature that could be used as a blood-based biomarker.

The CDR3 covers 11 residues, taking in both the cysteine and the phenylalanine. No DNA was logged. Results the study describes overall, beyond this receptor: The T cell clusters were only ever defined in silico, so experimental validation of their functional role was still needed. Compared with active autoimmune hepatitis patients, healthy donors had almost three times as many exclusive TRB clusters, a finding consistent with an autoimmunity-wide signature. The cluster-lack signature was not observed for secondary cytopenia versus CLL, as the signature was apparently masked by the dominant lymphoma-associated repertoire. Shifts in the TRB repertoire, including less even repertoires in secondary cytopenia and CLL, were mostly a reflection of lymphoma bias and not of autoimmunity. GLIPH suggested that primary autoimmune cytopenia patients lacked physiological T cell clusters: 45 to 55 clusters were exclusive to healthy donors versus fewer than 20 exclusive to patients.

These records were also assigned to another study, of T cell repertoires in aging, cancer and after chemotherapy. As the second publication notes: Six donor age groups were covered, ranging from 30 or younger up to 70 or older, and each group contained at least three individuals. Control TCR repertoires from healthy donors were recorded over several months to years, and clear clonal overlap was observed across re-sampling. The complete dataset included approximately 10 million TCR reads. Untreated patients with hematological or solid cancers showed significantly lower blood TCR diversity and higher clonality than age-matched healthy donors. In healthy donors, the drop in TCR diversity with age came mainly from a loss of richness, whereas in cancer patients a loss of evenness also played a part. An increase in median generation probability over the chemotherapy interval was observed in both cancer cohorts, suggesting that the repertoire was reconstituted through rebound thymic output. According to the authors, the repertoire data do not permit conclusions about immunological memory after chemotherapy. The study profiled peripheral blood TCR beta repertoires from healthy donors and cancer patients to examine immunoaging and T cell reconstitution after chemotherapy. The cohort comprised 200 to 250 cancer patients, 90 to 94 with hematological and fewer than 140 with solid cancers, plus 95 healthy donors as a reference group. Processing of the TRB sequences was carried out with MiXCR versions 2.12 and 3.0.5. Repertoire metrics included Shannon diversity, evenness, clonality (one minus evenness), and alpha-parameterized diversity profiles from alpha 0 to 5. The IGoR algorithm was used to compute generation probabilities of clones in paired pre- and post-chemotherapy samples.

Input material: peripheral blood. Here the chain combines TRBV12-3 or TRBV12-4 and TRBJ2-2. The TCR sequence derives from a human donor in good health. The CDR3 protein: CASSFWEELFF.